This TCR beta chain was captured by sequencing in a study of identical twins (dated by TCRdb to 2016 to 2017). In terms of the full investigation: The study deep-sequenced TCR alpha and beta repertoires from monozygotic twins, unrelated adults of various ages and cord blood to test whether fetal clonotypes persist. To rule out contamination, replicate twin experiments were performed at different times with different library preparation protocols. Beyond this particular receptor, the publication reports: Compared with coincidental sharing between unrelated individuals, an excess of low generation-probability sequences was observed among out-of-frame TCR alpha sequences shared between twins. Fewer insertions were carried by abundant cord blood beta clonotypes; a weaker similar trend was observed in young adult naive repertoires, while no such trend was observed in memory repertoires. Because the same donors could not be followed over many years, the conclusions relied on cross-sectional statistical analysis. Zero-insertion analyses could be partly confounded by invariant T cells such as MAIT and iNKT, although diverse VJ usage argued against such confounding for most clonotypes. In beta out-of-frame sequences, excess twin sharing was weaker, because having fewer shared sequences lowered the signal-to-noise ratio. In monozygotic twins, out-of-frame TCR alpha sharing was systematically underestimated by recombination models, although the models agreed with sharing between unrelated individuals.

Only healthy Caucasian donors were included. The method was 5' RACE. Reads for this sample came from an Illumina HiSeq 2000. A universal primer binding site was introduced by template switching, and a unique molecular identifier was present in the final cDNA, enabling accurate counting of TCR cDNA molecules. First-strand cDNA for TCR alpha and beta chains was synthesized from specific primers in the conserved constant-segment region. To control for contamination, each cDNA library was double barcoded with a SMART-Mk sample barcode plus Illumina barcodes. TruSeq adapter sequences, together with Illumina sample barcodes, were added in two successive PCR steps. The Illumina HiSeq platform was used with custom primers to sequence TCR alpha and beta cDNA libraries. As for how the authors treated the data: Unique molecular identifiers were extracted from raw reads with MiGEC, and CDR3 positions were determined with MiXCR. For each individual, recombination models were inferred using an EM algorithm with the repgenHMM and IGoR tools. Shared clonotypes were analyzed with the tcR package in R, and sharing was normalized by the product of cloneset sizes. Out-of-frame nonproductive sequences were analyzed to study raw recombination free of thymic and clonal selection effects. TCRdb reprocessing: public reads trimmed at Q25 with fastp, clones called with MiXCR, in-frame beta chains kept. Each record represents a unique CDR3 protein, reported with the most common genes and DNA among its rows. The V and J calls here are based on TCRdb, not the publication. The sample records more than 1.5 million distinct CDR3 sequences, about 32% of which are singletons. Together, the top ten hold about 0.25% of the sample.

Details on this clonotype: It has no known antigen specificity. No quality values exist for individual bases; no much larger clone is one base distant.

V is clipped by 1 base and J by 7 bases, and the sequence between their germline boundaries is 14 bases long. Reading from cysteine to phenylalanine, the CDR3 counts 13 amino acids. This entry keeps only the CDR3 DNA: 39 bases, framed from base 1. The germline V gene (reference sequence) specifies DFQATT as CDR1 and SNEGSKA as CDR2. The sequencing input was cord blood. This chain is built from TRBV20-1 and TRBJ2-7; matching of 5 bases hints at TRBD1 as the D gene. The receptor's source is a newborn girl in good health. The CDR3 protein sequence reads: CSARGAGYVEQYF. The sequence in DNA is TGCAGTGCTAGAGGGGCAGGGTACGTAGAGCAGTACTTC.